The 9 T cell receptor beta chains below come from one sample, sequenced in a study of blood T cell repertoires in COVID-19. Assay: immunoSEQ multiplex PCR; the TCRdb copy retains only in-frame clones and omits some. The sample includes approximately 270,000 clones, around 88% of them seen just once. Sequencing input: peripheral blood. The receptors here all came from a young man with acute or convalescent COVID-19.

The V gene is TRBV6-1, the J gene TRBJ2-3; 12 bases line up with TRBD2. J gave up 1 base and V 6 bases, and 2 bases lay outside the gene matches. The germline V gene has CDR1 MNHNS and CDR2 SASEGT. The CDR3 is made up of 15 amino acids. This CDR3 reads CASSRLAGGTDTQYF. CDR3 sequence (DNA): TGTGCCAGCAGCCGACTAGCGGGGGGCACAGATACGCAGTATTTT.

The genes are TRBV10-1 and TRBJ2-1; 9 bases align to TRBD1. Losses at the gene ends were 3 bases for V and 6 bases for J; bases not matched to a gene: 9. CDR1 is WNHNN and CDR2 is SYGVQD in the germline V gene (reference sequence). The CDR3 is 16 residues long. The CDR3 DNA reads TGCGCCAGCAGTGAACACGGGACAGGGTCCCTCAATGAGCAGTTCTTC. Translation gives CASSEHGTGSLNEQFF.

DNA of the CDR3: TGTGCCAGCAGCGTAGATCGGGTTAATTCACCCCTCCACTTT. It specifies CASSVDRVNSPLHF. This chain links TRBV9 with TRBJ1-6; D uncertain. Per germline, CDR1 SGDLS and CDR2 YYNGEE. Between the trimmed V and J ends, which lost 0 bases and 6 bases, there was a span of 7 bases. This CDR3 comprises 14 residues.

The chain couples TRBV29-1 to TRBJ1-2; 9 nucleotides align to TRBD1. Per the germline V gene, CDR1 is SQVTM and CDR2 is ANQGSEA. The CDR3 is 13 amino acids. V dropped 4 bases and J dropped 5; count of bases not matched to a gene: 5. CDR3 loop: CSVGDRDWYGYTF. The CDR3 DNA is TGCAGCGTTGGGGACAGGGATTGGTATGGCTACACCTTC.

DNA of the CDR3: TGTGCCAGCAGCGCGACAGGGGGCAGCTACAATGAGCAGTTCTTC. It codes for CASSATGGSYNEQFF. The V gene is TRBV9, the J gene TRBJ2-1, with TRBD1 matching 10 bases. Germline CDR1 SGDLS, CDR2 YYNGEE. V dropped 3 bases and J dropped 3; count of bases not matched to a gene: 3. CDR3 length: 15 amino acids. Filled out from reference TRBV9 and TRBJ2-1, the complete variable domain reads DSGVTQTPKHLITATGQRVTLRCSPRSGDLSVYWYQQSLDQGLQFLIQYYNGEERAKGNILERFSAQQFPDLHSELNLSSLELGDSALYFCASSATGGSYNEQFFGPGTRLTVL.

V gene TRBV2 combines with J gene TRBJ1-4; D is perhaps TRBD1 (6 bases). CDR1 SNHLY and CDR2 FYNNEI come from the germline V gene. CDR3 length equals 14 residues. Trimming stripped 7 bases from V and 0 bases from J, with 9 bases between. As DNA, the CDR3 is TGTGCCAGCATAACAGGGCCAACTAATGAAAAACTGTTTTTT. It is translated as CASITGPTNEKLFF.

The CDR3 coding sequence is TGTGCCAGTAACTATGGGGGGGGAGGCGACTATGGCTACACCTTC. Translating gives CASNYGGGGDYGYTF. This chain connects TRBV19 to TRBJ1-2; a weak D match, TRBD1 (5 bases). The CDR3 runs 15 residues. Trimming stripped 7 bases from V and 3 bases from J, with 18 bases between. CDR1 is LNHDA, CDR2 SQIVND, per germline (reference sequence).

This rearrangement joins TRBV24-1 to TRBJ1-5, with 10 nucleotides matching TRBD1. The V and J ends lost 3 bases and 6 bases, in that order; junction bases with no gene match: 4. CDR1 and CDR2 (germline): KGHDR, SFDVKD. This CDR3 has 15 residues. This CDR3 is CATSDHDRGPQPQHF. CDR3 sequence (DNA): TGTGCCACCAGTGATCACGACAGGGGGCCTCAGCCCCAGCATTTT.

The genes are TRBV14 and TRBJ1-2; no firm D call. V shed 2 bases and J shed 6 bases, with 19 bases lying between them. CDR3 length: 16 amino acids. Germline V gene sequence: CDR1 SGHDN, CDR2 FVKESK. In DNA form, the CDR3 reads TGTGCCAGCAGCCAAAACACCCGGCCCCGAGGGAATGGCTACACCTTC. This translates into CASSQNTRPRGNGYTF.